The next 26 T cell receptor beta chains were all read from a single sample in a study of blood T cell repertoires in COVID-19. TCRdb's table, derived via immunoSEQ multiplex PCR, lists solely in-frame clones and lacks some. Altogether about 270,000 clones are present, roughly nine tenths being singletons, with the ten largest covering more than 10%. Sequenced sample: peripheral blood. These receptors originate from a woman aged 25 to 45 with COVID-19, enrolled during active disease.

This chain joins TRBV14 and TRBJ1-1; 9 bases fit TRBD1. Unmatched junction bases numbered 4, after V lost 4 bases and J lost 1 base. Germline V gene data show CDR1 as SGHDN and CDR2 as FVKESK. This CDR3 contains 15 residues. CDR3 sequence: CASSPTTGGNTEAFF. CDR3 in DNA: TGTGCCAGCAGCCCCACGACAGGGGGGAACACTGAAGCTTTCTTT.

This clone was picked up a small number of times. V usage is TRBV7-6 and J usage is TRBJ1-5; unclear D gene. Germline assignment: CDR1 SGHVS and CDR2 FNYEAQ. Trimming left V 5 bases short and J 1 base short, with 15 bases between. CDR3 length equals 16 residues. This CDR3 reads CASSPLTRESNQPQHF. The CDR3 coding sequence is TGTGCCAGCAGCCCCCTAACTAGAGAGAGCAATCAGCCCCAGCATTTT.

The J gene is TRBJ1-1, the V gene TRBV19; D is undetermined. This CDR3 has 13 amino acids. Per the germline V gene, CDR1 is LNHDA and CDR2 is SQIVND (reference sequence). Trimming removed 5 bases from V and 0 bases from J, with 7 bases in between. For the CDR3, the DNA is TGTGCCAGTAGTTCATTTCTGAACACTGAAGCTTTCTTT. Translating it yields CASSSFLNTEAFF.

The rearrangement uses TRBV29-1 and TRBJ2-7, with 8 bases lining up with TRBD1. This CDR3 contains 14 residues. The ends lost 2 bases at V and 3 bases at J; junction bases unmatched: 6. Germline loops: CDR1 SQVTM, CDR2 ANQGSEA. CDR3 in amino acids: CSVESTDRDYEQYF. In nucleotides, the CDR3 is TGCAGCGTTGAAAGCACGGACAGGGACTACGAGCAGTACTTC.

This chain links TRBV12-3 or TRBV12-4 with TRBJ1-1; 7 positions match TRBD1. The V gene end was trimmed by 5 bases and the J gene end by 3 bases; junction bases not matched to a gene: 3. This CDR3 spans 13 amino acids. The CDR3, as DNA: TGTGCCAGCAGTACAGGGGTATACACTGAAGCTTTCTTT. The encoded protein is CASSTGVYTEAFF.

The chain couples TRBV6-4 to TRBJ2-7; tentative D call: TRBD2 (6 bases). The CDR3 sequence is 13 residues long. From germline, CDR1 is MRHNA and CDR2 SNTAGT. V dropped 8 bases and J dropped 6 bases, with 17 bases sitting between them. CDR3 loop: CASRGTVPREQYF. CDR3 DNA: TGTGCCAGCCGGGGGACGGTCCCTCGCGAGCAGTACTTC.

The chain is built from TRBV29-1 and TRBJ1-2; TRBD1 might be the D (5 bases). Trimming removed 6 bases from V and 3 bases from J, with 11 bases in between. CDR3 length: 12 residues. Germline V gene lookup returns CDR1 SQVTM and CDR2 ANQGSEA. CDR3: CSVLGGDYGYTF. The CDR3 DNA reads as TGCAGCGTACTTGGGGGGGACTATGGCTACACCTTC.

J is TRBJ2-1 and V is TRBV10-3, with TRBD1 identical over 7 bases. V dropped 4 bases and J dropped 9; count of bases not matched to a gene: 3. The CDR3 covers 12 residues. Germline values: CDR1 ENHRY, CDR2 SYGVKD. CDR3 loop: CAISGQGIEQFF. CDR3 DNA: TGTGCCATCAGTGGACAGGGAATTGAGCAGTTCTTC.

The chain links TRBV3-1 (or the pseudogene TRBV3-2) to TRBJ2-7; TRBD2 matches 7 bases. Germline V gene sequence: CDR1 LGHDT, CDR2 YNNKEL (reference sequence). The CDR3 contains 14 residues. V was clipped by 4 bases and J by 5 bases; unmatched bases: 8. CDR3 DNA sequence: TGTGCCAGCAGCCGGCGGGGGTATAACGACGAGCAGTACTTC. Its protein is CASSRRGYNDEQYF.

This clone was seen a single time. The CDR3 sequence is CASSFGQAGLGSPLHF. Written as DNA, the CDR3 is TGTGCCAGCAGTTTCGGACAGGCCGGGTTGGGCTCACCCCTCCACTTT. The gene calls are TRBV6-5 and TRBJ1-6; 7 nucleotides align to TRBD1. The CDR3 has 16 amino acids. The J segment lost 10 bases and the V segment lost 4 bases, leaving 13 bases of the junction unmatched. CDR1 and CDR2 (germline): MNHEY, SVGAGI.

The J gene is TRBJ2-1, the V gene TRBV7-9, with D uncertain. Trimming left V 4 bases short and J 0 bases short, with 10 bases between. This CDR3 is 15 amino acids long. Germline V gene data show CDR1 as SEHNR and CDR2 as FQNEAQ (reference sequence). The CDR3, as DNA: TGTGCCAGCAGCTCCCGGAGATTCTCCTACAATGAGCAGTTCTTC. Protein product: CASSSRRFSYNEQFF.

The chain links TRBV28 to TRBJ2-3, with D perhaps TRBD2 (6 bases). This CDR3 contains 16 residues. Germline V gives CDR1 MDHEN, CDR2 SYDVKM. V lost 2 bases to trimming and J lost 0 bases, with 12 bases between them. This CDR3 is CASSLGVGTSTDTQYF. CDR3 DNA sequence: TGTGCCAGCAGTTTAGGGGTGGGGACTAGCACAGATACGCAGTATTTT.

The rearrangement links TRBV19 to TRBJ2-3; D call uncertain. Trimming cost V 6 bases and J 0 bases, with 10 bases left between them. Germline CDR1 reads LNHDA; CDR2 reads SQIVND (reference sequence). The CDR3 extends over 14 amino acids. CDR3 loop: CASSYTASTDTQYF. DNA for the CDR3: TGTGCCAGTAGCTACACAGCTAGCACAGATACGCAGTATTTT.

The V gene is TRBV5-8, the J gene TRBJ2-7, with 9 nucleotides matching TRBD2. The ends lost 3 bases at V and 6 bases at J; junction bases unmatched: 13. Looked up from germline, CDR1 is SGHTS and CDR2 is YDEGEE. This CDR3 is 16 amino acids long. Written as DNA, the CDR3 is TGTGCCAGCAGCTCCCACCCGGGACTAGCAAAGGGCGAGCAGTACTTC. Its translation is CASSSHPGLAKGEQYF.

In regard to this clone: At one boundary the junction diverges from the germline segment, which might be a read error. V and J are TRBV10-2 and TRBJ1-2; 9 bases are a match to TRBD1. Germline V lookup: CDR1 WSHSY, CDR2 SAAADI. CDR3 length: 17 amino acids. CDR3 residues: CASTEFSGQGSLYGYTF. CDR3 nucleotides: TGCGCCAGCACTGAGTTTTCGGGACAGGGATCGCTATATGGCTACACCTTC.

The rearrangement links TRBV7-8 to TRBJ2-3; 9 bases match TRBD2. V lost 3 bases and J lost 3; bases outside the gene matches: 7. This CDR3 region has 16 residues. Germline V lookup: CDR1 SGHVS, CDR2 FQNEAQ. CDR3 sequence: CASSFSGGPLTDTQYF. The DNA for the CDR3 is TGTGCCAGCAGCTTTAGCGGGGGACCACTTACAGATACGCAGTATTTT.

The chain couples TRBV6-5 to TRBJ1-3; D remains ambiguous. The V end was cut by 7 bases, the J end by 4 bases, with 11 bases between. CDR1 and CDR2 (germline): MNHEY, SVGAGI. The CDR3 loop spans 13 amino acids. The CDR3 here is CASTRSVGNTIYF. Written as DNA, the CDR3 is TGTGCCAGCACCCGGAGTGTAGGAAACACCATATATTTT.

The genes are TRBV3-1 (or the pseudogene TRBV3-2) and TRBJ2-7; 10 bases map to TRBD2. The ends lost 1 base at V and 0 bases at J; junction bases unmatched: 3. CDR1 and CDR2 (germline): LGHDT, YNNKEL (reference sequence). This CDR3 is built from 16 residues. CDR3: CASSQGASGGSYEQYF. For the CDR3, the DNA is TGTGCCAGCAGCCAAGGGGCTAGCGGGGGCTCCTACGAGCAGTACTTC.

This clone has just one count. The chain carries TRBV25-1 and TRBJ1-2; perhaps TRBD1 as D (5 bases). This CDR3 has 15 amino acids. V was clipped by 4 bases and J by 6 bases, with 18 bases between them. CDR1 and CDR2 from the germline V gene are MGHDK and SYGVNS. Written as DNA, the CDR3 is TGTGCCAGCAGTGGTGGCAGGGCTTACCCGGATGGCTACACCTTC. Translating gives CASSGGRAYPDGYTF.

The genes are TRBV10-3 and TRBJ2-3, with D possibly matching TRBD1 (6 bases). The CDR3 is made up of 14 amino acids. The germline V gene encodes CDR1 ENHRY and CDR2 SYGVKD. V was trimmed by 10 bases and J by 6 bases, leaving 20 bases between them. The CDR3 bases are TGTGCCACTATTCAGACAGGTGTATCTGATACGCAGTATTTT. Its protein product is CATIQTGVSDTQYF.

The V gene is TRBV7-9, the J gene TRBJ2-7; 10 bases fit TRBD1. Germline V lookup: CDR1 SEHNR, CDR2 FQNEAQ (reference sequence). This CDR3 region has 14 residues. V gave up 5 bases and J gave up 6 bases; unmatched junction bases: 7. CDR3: CASSLTGQGSEQYF. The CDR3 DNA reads TGTGCCAGCAGCCTAACGGGACAGGGGAGCGAGCAGTACTTC. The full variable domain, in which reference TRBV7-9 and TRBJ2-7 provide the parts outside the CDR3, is DTGVSQNPRHKITKRGQNVTFRCDPISEHNRLYWYRQTLGQGPEFLTYFQNEAQLEKSRLLSDRFSAERPKGSFSTLEIQRTEQGDSAMYLCASSLTGQGSEQYFGPGTRLTVT.

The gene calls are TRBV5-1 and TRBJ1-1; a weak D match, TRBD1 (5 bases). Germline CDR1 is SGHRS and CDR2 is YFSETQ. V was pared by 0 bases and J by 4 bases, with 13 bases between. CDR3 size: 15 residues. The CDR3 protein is CASSLVQGMVTEAFF. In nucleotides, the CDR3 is TGCGCCAGCAGCTTGGTTCAGGGTATGGTCACTGAAGCTTTCTTT.

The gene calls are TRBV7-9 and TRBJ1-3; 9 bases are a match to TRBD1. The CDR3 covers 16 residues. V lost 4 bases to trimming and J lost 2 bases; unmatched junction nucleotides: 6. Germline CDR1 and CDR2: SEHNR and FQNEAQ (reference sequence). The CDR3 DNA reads TGTGCCAGCAGCTCGGGACAGGGTTTACCTGGAAACACCATATATTTT. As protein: CASSSGQGLPGNTIYF.

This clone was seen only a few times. As DNA, the CDR3 is TGTGCCAGCAGCCAACTGTTTTCACCCCTCCACTTT. Translated: CASSQLFSPLHF. The genes are TRBV3-1 (or the pseudogene TRBV3-2) and TRBJ1-6, with D uncertain. CDR3 length equals 12 residues. Looked up from germline, CDR1 is LGHDT and CDR2 is YNNKEL (reference sequence). The V end lost 2 bases, the J end lost 9 bases, and 5 bases lay between the germline ends.

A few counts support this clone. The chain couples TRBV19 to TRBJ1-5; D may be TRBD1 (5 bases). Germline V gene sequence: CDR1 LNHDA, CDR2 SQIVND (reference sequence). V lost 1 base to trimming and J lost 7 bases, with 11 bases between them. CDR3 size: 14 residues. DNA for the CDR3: TGTGCCAGTAGTATAGCCAGGGTACACCAGCCCCAGCATTTT. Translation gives CASSIARVHQPQHF.

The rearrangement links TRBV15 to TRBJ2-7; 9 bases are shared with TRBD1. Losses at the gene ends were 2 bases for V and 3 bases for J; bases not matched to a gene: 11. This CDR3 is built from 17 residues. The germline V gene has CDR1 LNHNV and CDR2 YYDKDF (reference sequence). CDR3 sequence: CATSRTPPGQGIYEQYF. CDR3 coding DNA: TGTGCCACCAGCAGAACTCCACCGGGACAGGGAATCTACGAGCAGTACTTC.